Given below is one TCR beta chain in context. This entry comes from a study of blood T cell repertoires in COVID-19. On the study more broadly: COVID-19 samples from acute and convalescent phases originated in the United States, Italy and Spain. T cells, B-cell-depleted T cells, or PBMCs provided the cDNA or gDNA that served as material.

Study processing details: By means of reference gene primer amplification, nucleated cell counts were estimated. Assay used: immunoSEQ multiplex PCR; TCRdb lists only in-frame clones, some missing. Clone size and V and J calls were adopted from that table, with D and trimming inferred from the DNA. The data show under 200,000 clones, roughly four fifths seen once. This TCR was recovered from a human donor with acute or convalescent COVID-19. The donor label of this sample is uncertain. What was sequenced was peripheral blood.

CDR3 region: CAWRGMNTEAFF. The CDR3 DNA is TGTGCCTGGAGGGGCATGAACACTGAAGCTTTCTTT. This chain uses TRBV30 with TRBJ1-1; D not certain. V was cut by 3 bases and J by 0 bases, with 5 bases left in between. The germline gives CDR1 GTSNPN, CDR2 SVGIG (reference sequence). The CDR3 totals 12 residues.